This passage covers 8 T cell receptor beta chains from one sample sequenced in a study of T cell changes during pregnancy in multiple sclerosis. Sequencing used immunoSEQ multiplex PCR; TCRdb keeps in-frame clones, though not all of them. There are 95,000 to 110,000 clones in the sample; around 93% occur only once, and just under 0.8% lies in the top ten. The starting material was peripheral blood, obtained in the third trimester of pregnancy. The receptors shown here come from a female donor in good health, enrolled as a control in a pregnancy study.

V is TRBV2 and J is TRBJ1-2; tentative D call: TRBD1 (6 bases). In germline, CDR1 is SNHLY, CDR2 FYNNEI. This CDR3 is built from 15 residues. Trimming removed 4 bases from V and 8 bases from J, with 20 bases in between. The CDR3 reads CASSGRTAITRGYTF. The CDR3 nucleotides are TGTGCCAGCAGTGGCAGGACAGCGATAACTAGGGGCTACACCTTC.

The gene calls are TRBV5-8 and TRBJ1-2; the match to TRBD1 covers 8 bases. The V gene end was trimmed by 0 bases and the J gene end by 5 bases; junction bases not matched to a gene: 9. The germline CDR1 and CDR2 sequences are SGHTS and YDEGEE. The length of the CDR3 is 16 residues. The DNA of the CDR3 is TGTGCCAGCAGCTTGGACACGGGACAGGCAAGTTATGGCTACACCTTC. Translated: CASSLDTGQASYGYTF.

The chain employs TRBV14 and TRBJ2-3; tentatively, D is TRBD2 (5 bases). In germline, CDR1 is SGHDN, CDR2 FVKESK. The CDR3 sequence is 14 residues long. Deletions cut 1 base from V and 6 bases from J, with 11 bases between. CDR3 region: CASSQGGFGDTQYF. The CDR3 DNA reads TGTGCCAGCAGCCAAGGCGGGTTTGGGGATACGCAGTATTTT.

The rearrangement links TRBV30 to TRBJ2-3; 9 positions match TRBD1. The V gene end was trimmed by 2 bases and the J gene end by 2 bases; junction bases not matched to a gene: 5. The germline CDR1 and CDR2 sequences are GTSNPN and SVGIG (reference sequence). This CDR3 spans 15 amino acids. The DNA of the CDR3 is TGTGCCTGGAGTTATAACAGGGGGCTCACAGATACGCAGTATTTT. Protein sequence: CAWSYNRGLTDTQYF.

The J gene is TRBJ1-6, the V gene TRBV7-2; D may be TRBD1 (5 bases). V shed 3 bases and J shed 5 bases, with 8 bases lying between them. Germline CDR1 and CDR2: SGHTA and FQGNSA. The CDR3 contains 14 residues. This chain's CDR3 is CASSLQGHNSPLHF. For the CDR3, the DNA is TGTGCCAGCAGCTTGCAGGGCCATAATTCACCCCTCCACTTT.

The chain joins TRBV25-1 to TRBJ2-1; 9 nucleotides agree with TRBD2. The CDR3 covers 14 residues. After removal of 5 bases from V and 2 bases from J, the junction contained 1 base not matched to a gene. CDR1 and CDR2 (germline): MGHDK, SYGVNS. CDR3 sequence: CASSLAGAYNEQFF. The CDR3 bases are TGTGCCAGCAGTTTAGCGGGGGCCTACAATGAGCAGTTCTTC.

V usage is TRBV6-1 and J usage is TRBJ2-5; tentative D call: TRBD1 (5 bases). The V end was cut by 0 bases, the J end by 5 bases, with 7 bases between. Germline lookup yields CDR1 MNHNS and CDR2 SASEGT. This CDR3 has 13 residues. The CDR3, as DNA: TGTGCCAGCAGTGAAGCTCAGGGCGAGACCCAGTACTTC. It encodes CASSEAQGETQYF.

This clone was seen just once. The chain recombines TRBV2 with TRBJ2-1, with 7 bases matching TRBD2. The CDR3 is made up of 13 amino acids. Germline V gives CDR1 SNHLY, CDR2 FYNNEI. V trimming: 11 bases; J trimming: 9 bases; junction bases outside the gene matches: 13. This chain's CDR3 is CAHLGGENSEQFF. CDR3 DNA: TGTGCCCATCTGGGGGGGGAAAATAGTGAGCAGTTCTTC.